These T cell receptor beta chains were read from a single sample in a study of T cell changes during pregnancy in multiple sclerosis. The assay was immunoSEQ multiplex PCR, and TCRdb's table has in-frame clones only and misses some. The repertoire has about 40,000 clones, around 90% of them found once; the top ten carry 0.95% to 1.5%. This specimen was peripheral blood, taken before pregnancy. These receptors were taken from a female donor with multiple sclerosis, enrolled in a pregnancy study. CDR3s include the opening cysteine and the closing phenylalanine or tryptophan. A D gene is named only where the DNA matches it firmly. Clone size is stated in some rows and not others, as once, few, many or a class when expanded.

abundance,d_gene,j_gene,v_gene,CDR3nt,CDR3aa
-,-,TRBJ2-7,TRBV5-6,TGTGCCAGCAGCCCGAGGACTATTCACTACGAGCAGTACTTC,CASSPRTIHYEQYF
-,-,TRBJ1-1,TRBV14,TGTGCCAGCAGCCAATTAGCCGACACTGAAGCTTTCTTT,CASSQLADTEAFF
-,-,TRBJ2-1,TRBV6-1,TGTGCCAGCGACCAAGATGGGGAGACCTACAATGAGCAGTTCTTC,CASDQDGETYNEQFF
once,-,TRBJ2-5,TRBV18,TGTGCCAGCTCACCAAGCCAGGGCCCAGAGACCCAGTACTTC,CASSPSQGPETQYF
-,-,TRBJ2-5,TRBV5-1,TGCGCCAGCTGGCAGGGAGAGACCCAGTACTTC,CASWQGETQYF
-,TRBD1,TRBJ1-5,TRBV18,TGTGCCAGCTCACCACCAGGGGGCGAAGGGGCAACTCAGCCCCAGCATTTT,CASSPPGGEGATQPQHF
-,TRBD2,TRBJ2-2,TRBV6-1,TGTGCCAGCAGTGGACTAGCGGGAGGGACTCTCGGGGAGCTGTTTTTT,CASSGLAGGTLGELFF
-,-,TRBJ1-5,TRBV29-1,TGCAGCGCTGGGAGTCGGGAGCAGCCCCAGCATTTT,CSAGSREQPQHF
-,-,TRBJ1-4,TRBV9,TGTGCCAGCAGCCCACTGGGGCGAGAAAAACTGTTTTTT,CASSPLGREKLFF
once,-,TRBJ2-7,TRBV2,TGTGCCAGCAGCCTTAACCGGGGATACGAGCAGTACTTC,CASSLNRGYEQYF
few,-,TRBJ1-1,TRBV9,TGTGCCAGCAGCGTAGCCAGGGACACTGAAGCTTTCTTT,CASSVARDTEAFF
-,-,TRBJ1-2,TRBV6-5,TGTGCCAGCAGAACGACCCTCCGGGGCTATGGCTACACCTTC,CASRTTLRGYGYTF
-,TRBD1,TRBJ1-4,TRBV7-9,TGTGCCAGCAGCTCAGGGGACAGACTTAATGAAAAACTGTTTTTT,CASSSGDRLNEKLFF
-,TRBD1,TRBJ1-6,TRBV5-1,TGCGCCAGCAGCTTGACAGGGGGTTTTTCTAATTCACCCCTCCACTTT,CASSLTGGFSNSPLHF
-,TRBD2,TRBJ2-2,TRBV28,TGTGCCAGCAGTTTCGCGGGACTAGCGGGAGGAGGGGACACCGGGGAGCTGTTTTTT,CASSFAGLAGGGDTGELFF
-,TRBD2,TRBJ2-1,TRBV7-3,TGTGCCAGCAGCTCTCTAGCGGGGCACAATGAGCAGTTCTTC,CASSSLAGHNEQFF
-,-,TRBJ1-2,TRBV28,TGTGCCAGCAGTCCCCCTCTAGGCCTCTATGGCTACACCTTC,CASSPPLGLYGYTF
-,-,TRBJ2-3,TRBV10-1,TGCGCCAGCAGTGACCCTTCCTCCCTAGCTCTCGGCACAGATACGCAGTATTTT,CASSDPSSLALGTDTQYF
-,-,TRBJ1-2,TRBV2,TGTGCCAGCAGTGAAGGGGGGGACTATGGCTACACCTTC,CASSEGGDYGYTF
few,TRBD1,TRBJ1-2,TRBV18,TGTGCCAGCTCATCCAGGACAGGGATCTTGGATGGCTACACCTTC,CASSSRTGILDGYTF
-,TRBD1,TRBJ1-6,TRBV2,TGTGCCAGCAGCTCCTCTTCAGGGGGTAATTCACCCCTCCACTTT,CASSSSSGGNSPLHF
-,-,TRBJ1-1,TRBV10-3,TGTGCCATCAGTGAGACAGGTATGAACGCTGAAGCTTTCTTT,CAISETGMNAEAFF
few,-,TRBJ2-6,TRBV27,TGTGCCAGCAGTTTACTGGGGCAGCCCTCTGGGGCCAACGTCCTGACTTTC,CASSLLGQPSGANVLTF
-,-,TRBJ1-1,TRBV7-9,TGTGCCAGTGCACAGGGTATCAACACTGAAGCTTTCTTT,CASAQGINTEAFF
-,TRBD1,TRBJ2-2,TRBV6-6,TGTGCCAGCAGTTACCCGTCCGGGACAGCGGCGAGGGAGCTGTTTTTT,CASSYPSGTAARELFF
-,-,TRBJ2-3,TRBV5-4,TGTGCCAGCAGCTTGCTAGCTGAGACTCCAGATACGCAGTATTTT,CASSLLAETPDTQYF
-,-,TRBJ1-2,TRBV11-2,TGTGCCAGCAGCTCCTACAGGGAGTTGGGAAAAGGCTACACCTTC,CASSSYRELGKGYTF
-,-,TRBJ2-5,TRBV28,TGTGCCAGCAGTTTCGTGGGACCTAGCGAGGTGACCCAGTACTTC,CASSFVGPSEVTQYF
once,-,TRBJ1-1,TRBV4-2,TGTGCCAGCAGCCAAGTGGGAGGCACTGAAGCTTTCTTT,CASSQVGGTEAFF
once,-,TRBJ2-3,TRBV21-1,TGTGCCAGCACCAGAAGGGGCGGACAGACAGATACGCAGTATTTT,CASTRRGGQTDTQYF
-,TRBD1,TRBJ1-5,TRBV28,TGTGCCAGCAGTCCCACAGGGGGCATTCCTTACTCGAATCAGCCCCAGCATTTT,CASSPTGGIPYSNQPQHF
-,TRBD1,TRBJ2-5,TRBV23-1,TGCGCCAGCAGCCCATACGGGACAGTCCAAGAGACCCAGTACTTC,CASSPYGTVQETQYF